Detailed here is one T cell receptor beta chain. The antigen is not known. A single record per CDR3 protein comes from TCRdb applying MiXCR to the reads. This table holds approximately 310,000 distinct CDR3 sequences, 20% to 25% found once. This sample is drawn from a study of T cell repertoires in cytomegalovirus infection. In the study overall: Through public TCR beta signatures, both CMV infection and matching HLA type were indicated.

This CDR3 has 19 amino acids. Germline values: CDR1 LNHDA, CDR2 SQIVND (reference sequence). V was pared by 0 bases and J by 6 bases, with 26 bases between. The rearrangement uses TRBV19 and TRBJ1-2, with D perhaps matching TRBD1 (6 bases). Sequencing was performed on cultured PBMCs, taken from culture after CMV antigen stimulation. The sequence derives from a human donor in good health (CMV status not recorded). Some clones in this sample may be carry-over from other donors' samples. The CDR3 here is CASSIDLLLDGGRPDGYTF. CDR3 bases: TGTGCCAGTAGTATAGATCTACTACTTGACGGGGGGCGCCCTGATGGCTACACCTTC.